Below are 21 T cell receptor beta chains sequenced from a single sample in a study of blood T cell repertoires in COVID-19. TCRdb's table, derived via immunoSEQ multiplex PCR, lists solely in-frame clones and lacks some. The table lists 280,000 or so clones, about 91% of them singletons. The sequenced material came from peripheral blood. The origin of the receptors is a woman in her twenties or thirties who had recovered from COVID-19.

DNA of the CDR3: TGTGCCAGCAGCTTACCCACCAAACTGAGCTCCTATAATTCACCCCTCCACTTT. Encoded protein: CASSLPTKLSSYNSPLHF. The rearrangement links TRBV11-3 to TRBJ1-6, with D hard to call. CDR3 length: 18 residues. The germline V gene has CDR1 SGHNT and CDR2 YENEEA. Between the trimmed V and J ends, which lost 2 bases and 0 bases, there was a span of 14 bases.

V usage is TRBV15 and J usage is TRBJ1-1; D unclear. The CDR3 covers 14 residues. Between the trimmed V and J ends, which lost 1 base and 4 bases, there was a span of 10 bases. CDR1 LNHNV and CDR2 YYDKDF come from the germline V gene (reference sequence). CDR3 region: CATSRVSRGTEAFF. Here the CDR3 DNA reads TGTGCCACCAGCAGAGTATCTCGAGGCACTGAAGCTTTCTTT.

This chain joins TRBV6-1 and TRBJ1-5; D is unresolved. Germline CDR1 MNHNS, CDR2 SASEGT. V lost 2 bases to trimming and J lost 3 bases, with 5 bases between them. This CDR3 region has 13 residues. The CDR3 bases are TGTGCCAGCAGTGAAACCTACAATCAGCCCCAGCATTTT. Amino acid sequence: CASSETYNQPQHF.

This chain uses TRBV28 with TRBJ1-2, with 7 bases that match TRBD1. Trimming removed 8 bases from V and 11 bases from J; junction bases left unmatched: 17. The germline CDR1 and CDR2 sequences are MDHEN and SYDVKM. The CDR3 runs to 14 residues. Written as DNA, the CDR3 is TGTGCCAGCGCAGACCCCTACAGACAGGGACGGTACACCTTC. Protein product: CASADPYRQGRYTF.

This CDR3 reads CASSPSGTGSGNTIYF. The DNA of the CDR3 is TGTGCCAGCAGTCCCTCCGGGACAGGGTCAGGAAACACCATATATTTT. The chain has TRBV28 and TRBJ1-3; the match to TRBD1 covers 9 bases. CDR3 length equals 16 residues. V shed 5 bases, J shed 4 bases, and the junction held 9 bases outside the gene matches. Germline values: CDR1 MDHEN, CDR2 SYDVKM.

The chain carries TRBV4-1 and TRBJ1-2, with unresolved D. Germline CDR1 and CDR2: MGHRA and YSYEKL. The CDR3 runs to 15 residues. Trimming removed 3 bases from V and 5 bases from J, with 16 bases in between. In DNA form, the CDR3 reads TGCGCCAGCAGCCACCCGACCGGCCCTAGGTATGGCTACACCTTC. It yields the protein CASSHPTGPRYGYTF.

This clone was recorded only once. The CDR3 loop is CASSASGGAADTQYF. The CDR3 DNA is TGTGCCAGCAGCGCCAGCGGGGGGGCCGCAGATACGCAGTATTTT. The rearrangement joins TRBV9 to TRBJ2-3, with TRBD2 identical over 10 bases. Trimming at V came to 3 bases and at J to 4 bases, leaving 5 bases not matched to a gene. Per germline, CDR1 SGDLS and CDR2 YYNGEE. The CDR3 extends over 15 amino acids. The full variable domain, its missing parts supplied by reference TRBV9 and TRBJ2-3, is DSGVTQTPKHLITATGQRVTLRCSPRSGDLSVYWYQQSLDQGLQFLIQYYNGEERAKGNILERFSAQQFPDLHSELNLSSLELGDSALYFCASSASGGAADTQYFGPGTRLTVL.

The chain joins TRBV7-2 to TRBJ2-3, with 10 bases aligning to TRBD2. Unmatched junction bases numbered 4, after V lost 3 bases and J lost 1 base. CDR1 SGHTA and CDR2 FQGNSA come from the germline V gene. This CDR3 contains 16 residues. The CDR3 loop is CASSFQRGGGTDTQYF. DNA for the CDR3: TGTGCCAGCAGCTTCCAGCGGGGGGGCGGCACAGATACGCAGTATTTT.

The CDR3 DNA is TGTGCCAGCAGTTACTCGCGGTATGAAAAACTGTTTTTT. Protein sequence: CASSYSRYEKLFF. This rearrangement joins TRBV6-5 to TRBJ1-4; D remains ambiguous. The CDR3 has 13 residues. V was shortened by 0 bases and J by 6 bases, with 5 bases between the two germline ends. Germline lookup yields CDR1 MNHEY and CDR2 SVGAGI.

This clone was observed at least ten times. The chain is built from TRBV7-8 and TRBJ1-1, with 7 bases that match TRBD1. CDR3 length: 17 amino acids. V lost 0 bases to trimming and J lost 1 base; unmatched junction nucleotides: 8. CDR1 is SGHVS and CDR2 is FQNEAQ in the germline V gene. Here the CDR3 reads CASSLARTGASNTEAFF. The CDR3 bases are TGTGCCAGCAGCTTAGCACGAACAGGGGCGTCGAACACTGAAGCTTTCTTT. Looking up the rest from reference TRBV7-8 and TRBJ1-1 gives the full variable domain: GAGVSQSPRYKVAKRGQDVALRCDPISGHVSLFWYQQALGQGPEFLTYFQNEAQLDKSGLPSDRFFAERPEGSVSTLKIQRTQQEDSAVYLCASSLARTGASNTEAFFGQGTRLTVV.

Only one count was recorded for this clone. This chain joins TRBV10-2 and TRBJ1-2; 10 bases fit TRBD1. This CDR3 has 15 residues. Germline CDR1 reads WSHSY; CDR2 reads SAAADI. The junction had 12 bases not matched to a gene; V was cut back by 8 bases and J by 6 bases. For the CDR3, the DNA is TGCGCCAGCGCCCATTTTTCGACAGGGGGCGATGGCTACACCTTC. Translated, it gives CASAHFSTGGDGYTF.

The rearrangement links TRBV28 to TRBJ2-2; maybe TRBD2 (5 bases). V lost 8 bases and J 1 base, leaving 17 bases between the germline ends. This CDR3 spans 16 amino acids. Germline V gives CDR1 MDHEN, CDR2 SYDVKM. CDR3 in DNA: TGTGCCAGCGGGAGCCCCGGGGTCGGGAACACCGGGGAGCTGTTTTTT. Amino acids: CASGSPGVGNTGELFF.

The V gene is TRBV19, the J gene TRBJ2-7, with no clear D. This CDR3 has 18 amino acids. Germline assignment: CDR1 LNHDA and CDR2 SQIVND (reference sequence). V was clipped by 3 bases and J by 3 bases, with 24 bases between them. The CDR3 protein is CASSIELKTGRNLYEQYF. CDR3 bases: TGTGCCAGTAGTATCGAACTAAAAACTGGCCGAAACCTCTACGAGCAGTACTTC.

The genes are TRBV18 and TRBJ2-5; no definite D call. The V end lost 5 bases, the J end lost 0 bases, and 13 bases lay between the germline ends. Germline CDR1 KGHSH, CDR2 LQKENI. The CDR3 runs to 15 residues. CDR3 DNA sequence: TGTGCCAGCTCATTGGTACCAGGCGACCAAGAGACCCAGTACTTC. Translated, it gives CASSLVPGDQETQYF.

In its sample, this clone was seen once. The chain has TRBV27 and TRBJ2-5; no clear D gene. The germline V and J ends were trimmed by 0 bases and 1 base, with 6 bases remaining between them. The germline V gene has CDR1 MNHEY and CDR2 SMNVEV (reference sequence). The CDR3 runs 14 residues. The CDR3 sequence: CASSLSGSQETQYF. The CDR3 DNA sequence: TGTGCCAGCAGTTTATCCGGTAGCCAAGAGACCCAGTACTTC.

CDR3 sequence (DNA): TGTGCCATCAGTGAGGTGAGCCACACCGGGACCGGGGAGCTGTTTTTT. Residues: CAISEVSHTGTGELFF. The genes are TRBV10-3 and TRBJ2-2, with unresolved D. The CDR3 consists of 16 residues. Trimming took 2 bases from V and 5 from J, leaving 15 bases between them. The V gene's germline CDR1 is ENHRY and CDR2 SYGVKD.

This clone was seen a single time. The V and J genes are TRBV15 and TRBJ1-5, with unresolved D. The CDR3 totals 15 residues. The germline CDR1 and CDR2 sequences are LNHNV and YYDKDF (reference sequence). Trimming pared 3 bases from V and 0 bases from J, leaving 9 bases between. CDR3 sequence (DNA): TGTGCCACCAGCAGCAGGTCGAATAGCAATCAGCCCCAGCATTTT. Translated, it gives CATSSRSNSNQPQHF.

The CDR3 region has the DNA TGTGCCAGCAGTTACAGGGGGAGCTCCTACAATGAGCAGTTCTTC. Residues: CASSYRGSSYNEQFF. The chain combines TRBV6-2 or TRBV6-3 with TRBJ2-1; possibly TRBD1 for D (6 bases). Deletions cut 2 bases from V and 0 bases from J, with 8 bases between. The CDR3 runs to 15 residues. CDR1 is MNHEY, CDR2 SVGEGT, per germline.

The chain employs TRBV2 and TRBJ2-1; 10 bases are shared with TRBD2. CDR3 size: 16 residues. Germline V CDR1 and CDR2: SNHLY, FYNNEI. Trimming cost V 0 bases and J 4 bases; bases outside gene matches: 3. CDR3 in amino acids: CASSEALAGDYNEQFF. The CDR3 DNA is TGTGCCAGCAGTGAAGCGCTAGCGGGGGATTACAATGAGCAGTTCTTC. Looking up the rest from reference TRBV2 and TRBJ2-1 gives the full variable domain: EPEVTQTPSHQVTQMGQEVILRCVPISNHLYFYWYRQILGQKVEFLVSFYNNEISEKSEIFDDQFSVERPDGSNFTLKIRSTKLEDSAMYFCASSEALAGDYNEQFFGPGTRLTVL.

The chain is built from TRBV7-6 and TRBJ1-1; D possibly corresponds to TRBD1 (5 bases). Germline V lookup: CDR1 SGHVS, CDR2 FNYEAQ. The V gene lost 2 bases and the J gene lost 1 base, with 11 bases spanning the gap. This CDR3 has 15 residues. The CDR3 sequence is CASSLLGQSNTEAFF. The CDR3, as DNA: TGTGCCAGCAGCTTATTGGGGCAGTCGAACACTGAAGCTTTCTTT.

This sequence joins TRBV4-2 and TRBJ2-3, with D tentatively TRBD2 (7 bases). The CDR3 is made up of 17 amino acids. Germline assignment: CDR1 LGHNA and CDR2 YNFKEQ. Trimming removed 0 bases from V and 2 bases from J, with 15 bases in between. The CDR3 is CASSQEPTGGPTDTQYF. The CDR3 region has the DNA TGTGCCAGCAGCCAAGAACCAACGGGGGGCCCCACAGATACGCAGTATTTT.